This T cell receptor (beta chain) originates from a study of OX40 agonist ivuxolimab in advanced cancers. Across the whole study: The patients' treatment was ivuxolimab, an agonistic anti-OX40 (CD134) antibody.

Patients were ruled out by autoimmune disease history or systemic immunosuppression. A word on this clone: The antigen is unknown. Other DNA sequences in this sample translate to the same CDR3.

Germline V gene sequence: CDR1 SGHTA, CDR2 FQGTGA. The ends were cut back, 0 bases at V and 0 bases at J, with 9 bases in the middle. This CDR3 spans 16 amino acids. The table came from immunoSEQ multiplex PCR; TCRdb's copy has only in-frame clones and leaves some out. Here the sample spans around 110,000 clones, around 93% being singletons. Whole-study findings and limits: With doses of 0.1 to 3.0 mg/kg, CD4+ and CD8+ blood T cells had undergone clonal expansion by week 6.

This receptor was taken from an adult with an advanced solid tumor such as melanoma, head and neck, liver or kidney cancer. Here the sequenced sample was CD4+ or CD8+ T cells sorted from blood, taken in a trial of the OX40 agonist ivuxolimab. The rearrangement joins TRBV7-3 to TRBJ2-1; perhaps TRBD2 as D (6 bases). The CDR3 nucleotides read TGTGCCAGCAGCTTAACGGCGGGGAGCTCCTACAATGAGCAGTTCTTC. Its protein product is CASSLTAGSSYNEQFF.